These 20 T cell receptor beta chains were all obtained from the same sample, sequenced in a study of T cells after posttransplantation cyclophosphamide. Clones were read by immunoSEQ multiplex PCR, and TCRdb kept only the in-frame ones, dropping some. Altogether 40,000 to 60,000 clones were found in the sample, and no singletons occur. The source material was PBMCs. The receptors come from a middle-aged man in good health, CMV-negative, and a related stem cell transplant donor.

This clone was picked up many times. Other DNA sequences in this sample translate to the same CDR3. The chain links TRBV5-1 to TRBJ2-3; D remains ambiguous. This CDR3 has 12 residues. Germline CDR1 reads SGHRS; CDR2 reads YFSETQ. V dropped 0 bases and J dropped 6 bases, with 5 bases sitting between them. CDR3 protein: CASSLGADTQYF. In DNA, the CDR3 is TGCGCCAGCAGCTTGGGGGCGGATACGCAGTATTTT. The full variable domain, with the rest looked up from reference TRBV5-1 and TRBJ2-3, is KAGVTQTPRYLIKTRGQQVTLSCSPISGHRSVSWYQQTPGQGLQFLFEYFSETQRNKGNFPGRFSGRQFSNSRSEMNVSTLELGDSALYLCASSLGADTQYFGPGTRLTVL.

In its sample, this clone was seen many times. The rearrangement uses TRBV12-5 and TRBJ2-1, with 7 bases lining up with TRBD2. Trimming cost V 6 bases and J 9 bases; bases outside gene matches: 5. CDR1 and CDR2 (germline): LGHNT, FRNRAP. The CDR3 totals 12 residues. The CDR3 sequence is CASGPTGGEQFF. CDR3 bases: TGTGCTAGTGGACCGACGGGGGGTGAGCAGTTCTTC.

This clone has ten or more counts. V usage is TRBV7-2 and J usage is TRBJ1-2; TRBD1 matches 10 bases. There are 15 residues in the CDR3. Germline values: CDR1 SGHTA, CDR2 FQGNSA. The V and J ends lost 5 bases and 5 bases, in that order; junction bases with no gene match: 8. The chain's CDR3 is CASSVRQGAPYGYTF. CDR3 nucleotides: TGTGCCAGCAGCGTGCGACAGGGGGCGCCGTATGGCTACACCTTC. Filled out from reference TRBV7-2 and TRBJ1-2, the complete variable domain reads GAGVSQSPSNKVTEKGKDVELRCDPISGHTALYWYRQSLGQGLEFLIYFQGNSAPDKSGLPSDRFSAERTGGSVSTLTIQRTQQEDSAVYLCASSVRQGAPYGYTFGSGTRLTVV.

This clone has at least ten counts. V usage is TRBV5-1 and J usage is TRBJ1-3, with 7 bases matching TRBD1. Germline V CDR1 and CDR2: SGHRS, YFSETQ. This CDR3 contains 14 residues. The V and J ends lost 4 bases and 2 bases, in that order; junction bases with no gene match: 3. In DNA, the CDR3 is TGCGCCAGCAGCCAGGGGGGCCCTGGAAACACCATATATTTT. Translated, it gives CASSQGGPGNTIYF.

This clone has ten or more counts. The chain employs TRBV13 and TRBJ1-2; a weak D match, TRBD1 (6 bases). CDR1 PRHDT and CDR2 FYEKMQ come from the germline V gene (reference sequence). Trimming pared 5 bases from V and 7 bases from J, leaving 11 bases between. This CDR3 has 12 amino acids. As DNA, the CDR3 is TGTGCCAGCAGCGAGGGGGATGTTGGCTACACCTTC. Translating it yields CASSEGDVGYTF.

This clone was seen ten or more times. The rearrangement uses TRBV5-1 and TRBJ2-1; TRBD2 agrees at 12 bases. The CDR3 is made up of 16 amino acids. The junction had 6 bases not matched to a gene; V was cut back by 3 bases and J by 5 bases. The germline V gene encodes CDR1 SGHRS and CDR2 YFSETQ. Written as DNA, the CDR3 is TGCGCCAGCAGCTCTATACTAGCGGGAGGTGACAATGAGCAGTTCTTC. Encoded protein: CASSSILAGGDNEQFF.

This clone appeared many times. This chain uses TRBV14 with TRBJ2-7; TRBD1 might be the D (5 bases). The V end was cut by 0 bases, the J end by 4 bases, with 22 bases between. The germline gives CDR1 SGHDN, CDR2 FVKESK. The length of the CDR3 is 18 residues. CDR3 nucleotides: TGTGCCAGCAGCCAAGATCAGGGCGGTTGGGGATTTCCGTACGAGCAGTACTTC. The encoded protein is CASSQDQGGWGFPYEQYF.

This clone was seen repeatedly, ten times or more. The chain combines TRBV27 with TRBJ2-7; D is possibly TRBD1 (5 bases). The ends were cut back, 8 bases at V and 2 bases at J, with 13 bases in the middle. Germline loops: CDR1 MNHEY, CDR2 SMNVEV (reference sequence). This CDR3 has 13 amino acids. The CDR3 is CASGAATTYEQYF. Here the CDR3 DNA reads TGTGCCAGCGGGGCTGCCACGACCTACGAGCAGTACTTC.

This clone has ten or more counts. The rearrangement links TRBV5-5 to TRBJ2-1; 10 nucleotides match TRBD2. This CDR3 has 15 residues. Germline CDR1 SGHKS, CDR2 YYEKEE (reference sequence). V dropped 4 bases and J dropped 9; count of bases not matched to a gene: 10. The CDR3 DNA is TGTGCCAGCAGCCCCACTAGCGGGATTGGGGGTGAGCAGTTCTTC. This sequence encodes CASSPTSGIGGEQFF.

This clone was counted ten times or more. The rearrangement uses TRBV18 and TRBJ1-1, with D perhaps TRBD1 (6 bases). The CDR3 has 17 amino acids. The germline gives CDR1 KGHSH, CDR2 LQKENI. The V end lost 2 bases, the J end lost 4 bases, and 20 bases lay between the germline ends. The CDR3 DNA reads TGTGCCAGCTCACCATCGTATACGGACGTAGGGGGCACTGAAGCTTTCTTT. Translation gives CASSPSYTDVGGTEAFF.

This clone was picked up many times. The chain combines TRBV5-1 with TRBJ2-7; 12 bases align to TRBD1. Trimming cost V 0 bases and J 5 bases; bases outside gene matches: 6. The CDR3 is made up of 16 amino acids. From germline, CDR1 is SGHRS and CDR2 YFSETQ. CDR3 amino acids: CASSLGGGQGANEQYF. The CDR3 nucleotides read TGCGCCAGCAGCTTGGGAGGGGGACAGGGGGCCAACGAGCAGTACTTC. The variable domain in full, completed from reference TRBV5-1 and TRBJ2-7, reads KAGVTQTPRYLIKTRGQQVTLSCSPISGHRSVSWYQQTPGQGLQFLFEYFSETQRNKGNFPGRFSGRQFSNSRSEMNVSTLELGDSALYLCASSLGGGQGANEQYFGPGTRLTVT.

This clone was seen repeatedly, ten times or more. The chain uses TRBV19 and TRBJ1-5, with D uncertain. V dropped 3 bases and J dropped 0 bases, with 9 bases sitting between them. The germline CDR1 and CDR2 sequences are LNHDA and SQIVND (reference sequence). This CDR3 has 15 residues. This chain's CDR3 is CASSMRVYSNQPQHF. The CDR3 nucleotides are TGTGCCAGTAGTATGAGGGTTTATAGCAATCAGCCCCAGCATTTT.

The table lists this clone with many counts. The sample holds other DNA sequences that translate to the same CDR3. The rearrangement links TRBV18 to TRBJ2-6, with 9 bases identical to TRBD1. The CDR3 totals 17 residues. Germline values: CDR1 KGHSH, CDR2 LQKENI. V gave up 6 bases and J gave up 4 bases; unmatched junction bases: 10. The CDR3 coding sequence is TGTGCCAGCTCTGTGGACAGGGGCACCTCAGGGGCCAACGTCCTGACTTTC. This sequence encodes CASSVDRGTSGANVLTF. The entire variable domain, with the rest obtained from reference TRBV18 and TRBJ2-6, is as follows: NAGVMQNPRHLVRRRGQEARLRCSPMKGHSHVYWYRQLPEEGLKFMVYLQKENIIDESGMPKERFSAEFPKEGPSILRIQQVVRGDSAAYFCASSVDRGTSGANVLTFGAGSRLTVL.

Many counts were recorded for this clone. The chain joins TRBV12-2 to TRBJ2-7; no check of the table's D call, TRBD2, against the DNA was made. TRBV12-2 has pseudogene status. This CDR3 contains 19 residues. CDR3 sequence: CASRLEGLAGADVIYEQYF. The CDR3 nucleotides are TGTGCAAGTCGCTTAGAGGGGCTAGCGGGAGCCGACGTAATCTACGAGCAGTACTTC.

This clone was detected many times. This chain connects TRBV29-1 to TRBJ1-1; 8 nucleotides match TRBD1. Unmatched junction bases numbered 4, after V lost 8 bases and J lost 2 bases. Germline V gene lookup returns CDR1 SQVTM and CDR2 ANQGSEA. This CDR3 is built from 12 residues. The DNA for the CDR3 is TGCAGCACCCCAGGGGGCAACACTGAAGCTTTCTTT. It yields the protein CSTPGGNTEAFF.

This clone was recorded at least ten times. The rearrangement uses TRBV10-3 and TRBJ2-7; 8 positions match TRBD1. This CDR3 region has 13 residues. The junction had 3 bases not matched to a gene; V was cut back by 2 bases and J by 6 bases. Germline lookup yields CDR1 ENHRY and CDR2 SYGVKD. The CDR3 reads CAISEHDRGEQYF. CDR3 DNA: TGTGCCATCAGTGAGCACGACAGGGGCGAGCAGTACTTC.

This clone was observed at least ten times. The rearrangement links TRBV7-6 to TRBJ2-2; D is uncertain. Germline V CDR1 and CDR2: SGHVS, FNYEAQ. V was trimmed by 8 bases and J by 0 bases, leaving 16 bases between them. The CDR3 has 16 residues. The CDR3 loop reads CASGSYEQANTGELFF. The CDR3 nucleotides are TGTGCCAGCGGGTCCTACGAGCAGGCGAACACCGGGGAGCTGTTTTTT.

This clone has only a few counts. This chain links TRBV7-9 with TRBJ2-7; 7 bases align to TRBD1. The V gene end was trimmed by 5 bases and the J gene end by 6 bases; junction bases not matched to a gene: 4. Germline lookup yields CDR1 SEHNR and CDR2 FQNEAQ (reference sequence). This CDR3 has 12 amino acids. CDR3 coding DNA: TGTGCCAGCAGCAAAAGGGGGCGCGAGCAGTACTTC. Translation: CASSKRGREQYF.

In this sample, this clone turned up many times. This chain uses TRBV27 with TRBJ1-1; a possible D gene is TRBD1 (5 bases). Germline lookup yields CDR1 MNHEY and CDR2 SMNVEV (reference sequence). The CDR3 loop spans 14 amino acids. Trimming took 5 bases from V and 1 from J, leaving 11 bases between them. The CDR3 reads CASSPLTGNTEAFF. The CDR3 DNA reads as TGTGCCAGCAGTCCACTAACAGGGAACACTGAAGCTTTCTTT.

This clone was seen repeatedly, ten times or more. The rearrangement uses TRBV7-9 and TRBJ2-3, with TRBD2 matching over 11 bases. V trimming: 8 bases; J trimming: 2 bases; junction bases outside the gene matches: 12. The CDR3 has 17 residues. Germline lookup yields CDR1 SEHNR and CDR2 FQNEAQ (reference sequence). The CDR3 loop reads CASSAVAGGPHTDTQYF. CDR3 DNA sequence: TGTGCCAGCTCAGCGGTAGCGGGAGGGCCCCACACAGATACGCAGTATTTT.